This TCR beta chain appears in the sequencing data of a study of blood T cell repertoires in COVID-19. Study-level background: Samples taken during acute and convalescent COVID-19 were collected in the United States, Italy and Spain.

Cohorts were determined from participant-reported clinical history. V dropped 3 bases and J dropped 5; count of bases not matched to a gene: 4. The CDR3 contains 14 residues. Germline values: CDR1 SEHNR, CDR2 FQNEAQ (reference sequence). This clone was seen a few times. Other DNA variants within this sample encode the same CDR3. Sequencing used immunoSEQ multiplex PCR; TCRdb keeps in-frame clones, though not all of them. Of 210,000 or so clones listed, around 81% are singletons. This sequence joins TRBV7-9 and TRBJ1-2; TRBD1 aligns across 9 bases. This receptor was obtained from a woman between 50 and 59 years old with acute COVID-19. Input material: PBMCs or T cells enriched from blood (not recorded which). As DNA, the CDR3 is TGTGCCAGCAGCTTGGGACAGGGAGGTTATGGCTACACCTTC. Protein: CASSLGQGGYGYTF.